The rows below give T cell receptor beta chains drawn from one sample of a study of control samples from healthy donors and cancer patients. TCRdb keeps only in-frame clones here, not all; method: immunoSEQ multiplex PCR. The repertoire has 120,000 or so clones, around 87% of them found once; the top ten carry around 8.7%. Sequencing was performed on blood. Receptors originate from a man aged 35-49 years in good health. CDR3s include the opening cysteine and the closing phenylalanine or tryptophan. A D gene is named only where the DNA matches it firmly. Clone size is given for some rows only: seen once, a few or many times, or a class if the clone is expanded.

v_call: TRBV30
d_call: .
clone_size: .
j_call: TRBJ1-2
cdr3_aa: CAWWGFENGYTF
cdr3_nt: TGTGCCTGGTGGGGTTTTGAAAATGGCTACACCTTC

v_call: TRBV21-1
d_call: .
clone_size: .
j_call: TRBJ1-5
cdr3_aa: CASSKGRGGSHSNQPQHF
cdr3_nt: TGTGCCAGCAGCAAGGGACGCGGCGGATCTCATAGCAATCAGCCCCAGCATTTT

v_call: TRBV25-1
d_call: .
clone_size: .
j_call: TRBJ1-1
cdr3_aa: CASGAGQFEAFF
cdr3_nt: TGTGCCAGCGGGGCCGGACAGTTCGAAGCTTTCTTT

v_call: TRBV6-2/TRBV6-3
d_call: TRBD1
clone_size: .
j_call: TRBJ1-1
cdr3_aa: CASSPGGPENTEAFF
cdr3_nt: TGTGCCAGCAGCCCAGGGGGCCCCGAGAACACTGAAGCTTTCTTT

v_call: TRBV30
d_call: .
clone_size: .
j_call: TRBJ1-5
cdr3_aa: CACRGDNQPQHF
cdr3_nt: TGTGCCTGCAGGGGTGACAATCAGCCCCAGCATTTT

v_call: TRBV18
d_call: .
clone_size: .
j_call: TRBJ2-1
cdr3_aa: CASSQGQTGEQFF
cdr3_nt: TGTGCCAGCTCACAAGGACAGACAGGCGAGCAGTTCTTC

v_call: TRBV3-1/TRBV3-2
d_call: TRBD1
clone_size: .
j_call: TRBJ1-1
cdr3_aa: CASSPTGTTFLNTEAFF
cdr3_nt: TGTGCCAGCAGCCCGACAGGGACAACTTTCCTGAACACTGAAGCTTTCTTT

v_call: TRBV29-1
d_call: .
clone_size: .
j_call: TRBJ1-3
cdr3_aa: CSVDVVNTIYF
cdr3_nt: TGCAGCGTTGATGTGGTTAACACCATATATTTT

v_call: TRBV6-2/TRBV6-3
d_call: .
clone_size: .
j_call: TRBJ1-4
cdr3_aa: CASSYAGQSNEKLFF
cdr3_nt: TGTGCCAGCAGTTACGCCGGGCAGTCTAATGAAAAACTGTTTTTT

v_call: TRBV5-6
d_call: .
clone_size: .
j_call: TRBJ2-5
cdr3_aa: CASSRNPRGRGETQYF
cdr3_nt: TGTGCCAGCAGCCGCAACCCCAGGGGGCGGGGGGAGACCCAGTACTTC

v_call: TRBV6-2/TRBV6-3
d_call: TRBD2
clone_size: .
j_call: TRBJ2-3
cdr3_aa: CASSRTSGGAGDTQYF
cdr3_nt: TGTGCCAGCAGCCGAACTAGCGGGGGGGCCGGGGATACGCAGTATTTT

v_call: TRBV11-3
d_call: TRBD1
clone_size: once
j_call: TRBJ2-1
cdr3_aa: CASSRRTGTHEQFF
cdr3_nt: TGTGCCAGCAGCCGACGGACAGGGACCCATGAGCAGTTCTTC

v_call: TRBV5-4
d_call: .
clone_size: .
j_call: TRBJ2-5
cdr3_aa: CASSLVASEETQYF
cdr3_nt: TGTGCCAGCAGCTTGGTAGCTAGCGAAGAGACCCAGTACTTC

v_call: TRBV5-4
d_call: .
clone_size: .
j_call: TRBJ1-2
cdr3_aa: CASSLSFGASWENYGYTF
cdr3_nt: TGTGCCAGCAGCTTATCTTTTGGGGCATCCTGGGAAAACTATGGCTACACCTTC

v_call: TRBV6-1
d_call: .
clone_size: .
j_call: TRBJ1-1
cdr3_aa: CASSERGRGGGAFF
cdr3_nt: TGTGCCAGCAGTGAACGTGGCAGGGGAGGTGGAGCTTTCTTT

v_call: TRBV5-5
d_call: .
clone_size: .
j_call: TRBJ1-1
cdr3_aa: CASSLGPTTGTEAFF
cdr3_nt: TGTGCCAGCAGCTTGGGACCAACTACGGGCACTGAAGCTTTCTTT

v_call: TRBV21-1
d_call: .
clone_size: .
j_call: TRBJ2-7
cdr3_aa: CASSKLRVFYEQYF
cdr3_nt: TGTGCCAGCAGCAAACTCCGGGTCTTTTACGAGCAGTACTTC

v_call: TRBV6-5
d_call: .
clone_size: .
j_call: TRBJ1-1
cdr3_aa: CASLRGTEAFF
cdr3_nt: TGTGCCAGTCTGCGGGGGACTGAAGCTTTCTTT

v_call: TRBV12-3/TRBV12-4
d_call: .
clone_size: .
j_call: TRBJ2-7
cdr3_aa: CASGVGDNEQYF
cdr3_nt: TGTGCCAGCGGAGTAGGGGACAACGAGCAGTACTTC

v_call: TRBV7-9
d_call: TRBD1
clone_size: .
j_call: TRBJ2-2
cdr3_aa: CASSYRGPTINTGELFF
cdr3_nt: TGTGCCAGCAGCTACAGGGGCCCAACTATTAACACCGGGGAGCTGTTTTTT

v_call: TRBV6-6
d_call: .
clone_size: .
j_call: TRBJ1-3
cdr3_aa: CASSRSDGPSSGNTIYF
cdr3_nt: TGTGCCAGCAGTCGCTCCGACGGACCAAGCTCTGGAAACACCATATATTTT

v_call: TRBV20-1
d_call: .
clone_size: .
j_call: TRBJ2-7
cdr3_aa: CSAGTYEQYF
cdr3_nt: TGCAGTGCAGGGACTTACGAGCAGTACTTC

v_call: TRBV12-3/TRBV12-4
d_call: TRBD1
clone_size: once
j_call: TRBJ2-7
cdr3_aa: CAISTGGPYEQYF
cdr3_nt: TGTGCCATATCTACAGGGGGCCCCTACGAGCAGTACTTC

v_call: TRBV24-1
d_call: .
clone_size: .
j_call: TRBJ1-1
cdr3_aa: CATSDLGSGAFF
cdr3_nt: TGTGCCACCAGTGATTTGGGGAGTGGAGCTTTCTTT

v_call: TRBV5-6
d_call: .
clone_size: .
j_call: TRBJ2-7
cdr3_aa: CASSTTYEQYF
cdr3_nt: TGTGCCAGCAGCACCACCTACGAGCAGTACTTC

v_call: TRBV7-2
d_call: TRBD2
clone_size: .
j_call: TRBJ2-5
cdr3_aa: CASSLVAGGTRTQYF
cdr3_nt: TGTGCCAGCAGCTTAGTAGCGGGGGGGACAAGAACCCAGTACTTC

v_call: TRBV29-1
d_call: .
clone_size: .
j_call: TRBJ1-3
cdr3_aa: CSGARGTGNTIYF
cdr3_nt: TGCAGCGGCGCCAGGGGAACTGGAAACACCATATATTTT

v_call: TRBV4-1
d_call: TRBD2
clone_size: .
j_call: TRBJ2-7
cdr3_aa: CASSQVGAGIYEQYF
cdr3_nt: TGCGCCAGCAGCCAAGTAGGAGCGGGGATCTACGAGCAGTACTTC

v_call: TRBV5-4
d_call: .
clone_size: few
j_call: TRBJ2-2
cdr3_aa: CASSRWGTGELFF
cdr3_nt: TGTGCCAGCAGTCGCTGGGGCACCGGGGAGCTGTTTTTT

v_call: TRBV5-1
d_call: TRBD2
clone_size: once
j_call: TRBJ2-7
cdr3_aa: CASSLAGTSAGSNEQYF
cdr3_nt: TGCGCCAGCAGCTTGGCCGGGACTAGCGCGGGGAGTAACGAGCAGTACTTC

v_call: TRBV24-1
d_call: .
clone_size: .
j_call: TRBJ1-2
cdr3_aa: CATSDLGGGYTF
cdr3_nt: TGTGCCACCAGTGATTTGGGGGGCGGCTACACCTTC

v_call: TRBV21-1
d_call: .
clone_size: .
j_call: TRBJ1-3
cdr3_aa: CASRKRGPGNTIYF
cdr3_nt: TGTGCCAGCAGGAAAAGAGGGCCCGGAAACACCATATATTTT

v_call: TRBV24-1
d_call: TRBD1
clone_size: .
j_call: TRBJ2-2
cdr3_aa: CATSRRTQGPGELFF
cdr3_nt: TGTGCCACCAGCCGCCGCACACAGGGGCCCGGGGAGCTGTTTTTT

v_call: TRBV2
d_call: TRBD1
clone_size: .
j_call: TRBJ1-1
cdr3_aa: CASSGWTGNTEAFF
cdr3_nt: TGTGCCAGCAGTGGGTGGACAGGGAACACTGAAGCTTTCTTT

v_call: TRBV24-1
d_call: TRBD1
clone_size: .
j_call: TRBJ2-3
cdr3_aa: CATSDLPGRGTDTQYF
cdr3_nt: TGTGCCACCAGTGATTTGCCGGGCAGGGGGACAGATACGCAGTATTTT

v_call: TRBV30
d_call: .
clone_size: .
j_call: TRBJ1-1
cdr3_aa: CAWSVWPGHTEAFF
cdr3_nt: TGTGCCTGGAGTGTATGGCCGGGACACACTGAAGCTTTCTTT

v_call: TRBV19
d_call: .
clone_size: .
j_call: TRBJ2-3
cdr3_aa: CASSRSGTLTPDTQYF
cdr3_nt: TGTGCCAGTAGTAGATCCGGGACGCTCACACCAGATACGCAGTATTTT

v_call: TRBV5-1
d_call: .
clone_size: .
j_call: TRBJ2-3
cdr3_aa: CASRLGLDTQYF
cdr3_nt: TGCGCCAGCAGGCTAGGGTTGGATACGCAGTATTTT

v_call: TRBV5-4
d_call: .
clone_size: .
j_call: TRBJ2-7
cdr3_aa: CASSYHNQQYF
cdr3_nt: TGTGCCAGCAGTTACCACAACCAGCAGTACTTC

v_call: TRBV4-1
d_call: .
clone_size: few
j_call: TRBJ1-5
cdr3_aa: CASSQGAWPPQHF
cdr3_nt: TGCGCCAGCAGCCAAGGGGCATGGCCGCCCCAGCATTTT